This T cell receptor beta chain was found in a study of T-cell memory formation after mild COVID-19. Study background: The TCR clusters were mostly specific to one donor.

This CDR3 has 15 residues. CDR1 LGHNA and CDR2 YSLEER come from the germline V gene. V dropped 6 bases and J dropped 5 bases, with 20 bases sitting between them. Details on this clonotype: Its antigen is unknown.

Notes on the study in general: Pre-infection memory showed some responding clones, and this suggested that cross-reactive memory joined. Contracting clones from day 15 to 85 had balanced CD4/CD8; later expanders favoured CD4+. Mostly located in CM and EM were contracting CD4+ clones, with contracting CD8+ clones located in EMRA.

TCRdb re-called the 5' RACE reads with MiXCR, one entry per CDR3 protein. The data contain some 260,000 distinct CDR3 sequences, roughly 15% of them singletons. The source of this sequence is a man aged 18-30 years who had mild COVID-19 (a few samples of this study predate the infection). Cell type and time point are not known. Sequenced sample: PBMCs or a T cell subset sorted from them (not recorded which). This chain joins TRBV4-3 and TRBJ2-7, with D maybe TRBD1 (6 bases). Here the CDR3 DNA reads TGCGCCAGCAGGAGATGGGACAAGGCGTGGGACGAGCAGTACTTC. Protein: CASRRWDKAWDEQYF.